The 12 T cell receptor beta chains presented below share a single source sample, sequenced in a study of T cell responses to AZD1222 COVID-19 vaccine. Clones were sequenced by immunoSEQ multiplex PCR, and TCRdb holds only the in-frame ones, with some missing. The sample lists fewer than 300,000 clones, just over 90% occurring once. The sample was peripheral blood, taken on day 0 of AZD1222 vaccination. These receptors were obtained from an adult in good health.

This clone occurred a few times. V gene TRBV21-1 combines with J gene TRBJ1-1; TRBD1 reflects the table's D call only, with no check against the DNA. TRBV21-1 is a pseudogene segment. The CDR3 runs 16 residues. Here the CDR3 reads CASSKAQGALNTEAFF. The CDR3 region has the DNA TGTGCCAGCAGCAAAGCACAGGGGGCGCTGAACACTGAAGCTTTCTTT.

V is TRBV5-5 and J is TRBJ2-7, with D perhaps assigned TRBD1 or TRBD2 (5 bases each). With 1 base removed from V and 3 bases from J, the gap between germline ends came to 14 bases. This CDR3 is 15 amino acids long. Per the germline V gene, CDR1 is SGHKS and CDR2 is YYEKEE (reference sequence). DNA of the CDR3: TGTGCCAGCAGCTTGTATAGGGGACCCCTCTACGAGCAGTACTTC. Its translation is CASSLYRGPLYEQYF.

The CDR3 sequence: CASSSSRGGTEAFF. The CDR3 nucleotides are TGTGCCAGCAGCTCCTCCCGCGGGGGCACTGAAGCTTTCTTT. The gene calls are TRBV11-2 and TRBJ1-1, with D possibly TRBD1 on 5 matching bases. The germline V gene encodes CDR1 SGHAT and CDR2 FQNNGV. V was cut by 4 bases and J by 4 bases, with 13 bases left in between. The CDR3 is 14 residues long.

The J gene is TRBJ2-5, the V gene TRBV9; D is perhaps TRBD1 (6 bases). Germline V lookup: CDR1 SGDLS, CDR2 YYNGEE. V was shortened by 4 bases and J by 5 bases, with 15 bases between the two germline ends. This CDR3 spans 14 amino acids. The CDR3 spells CASSPQGNGETQYF. CDR3 nucleotide sequence: TGTGCCAGCAGCCCCCAGGGGAATGGCGAGACCCAGTACTTC. Complete variable domain (other parts from reference TRBV9 and TRBJ2-5): DSGVTQTPKHLITATGQRVTLRCSPRSGDLSVYWYQQSLDQGLQFLIQYYNGEERAKGNILERFSAQQFPDLHSELNLSSLELGDSALYFCASSPQGNGETQYFGPGTRLLVL.

The genes are TRBV15 and TRBJ2-1; tentatively, D is TRBD2 (6 bases). Germline CDR1 LNHNV, CDR2 YYDKDF (reference sequence). The CDR3 has 15 amino acids. V lost 5 bases and J lost 4, with 15 bases in between. In DNA form, the CDR3 reads TGTGCCACCAGCTTGAACCCGGGAGCTTACAATGAGCAGTTCTTC. This encodes CATSLNPGAYNEQFF.

The chain recombines TRBV30 with TRBJ2-1; possibly TRBD1 or TRBD2 for D (5 bases each). The germline V and J ends were trimmed by 1 base and 3 bases, with 16 bases remaining between them. CDR1 GTSNPN and CDR2 SVGIG come from the germline V gene (reference sequence). The length of the CDR3 is 16 residues. The CDR3 DNA is TGTGCCTGGAGTGGTGGGGGAAAGGCCGGCTACAATGAGCAGTTCTTC. Residues: CAWSGGGKAGYNEQFF. Full variable domain (outside the CDR3, taken from reference TRBV30 and TRBJ2-1): SQTIHQWPATLVQPVGSPLSLECTVEGTSNPNLYWYRQAAGRGLQLLFYSVGIGQISSEVPQNLSASRPQDRQFILSSKKLLLSDSGFYLCAWSGGGKAGYNEQFFGPGTRLTVL.

The chain carries TRBV12-3 or TRBV12-4 and TRBJ1-2; D may be TRBD1 (6 bases). The germline V and J ends were trimmed by 3 bases and 5 bases, with 7 bases remaining between them. The CDR3 runs 12 residues. The CDR3 region is CASSLRGYGYTF. CDR3 nucleotide sequence: TGTGCCAGCAGTTTGAGGGGGTATGGCTACACCTTC.

This chain joins TRBV5-8 and TRBJ1-5; a possible D gene is TRBD1 (5 bases). The V end was cut by 4 bases, the J end by 5 bases, with 13 bases between. Germline loops: CDR1 SGHTS, CDR2 YDEGEE. The CDR3 spans 14 residues. This CDR3 reads CASSARQRYQPQHF. The DNA for the CDR3 is TGTGCCAGCAGCGCCCGACAGAGATATCAGCCCCAGCATTTT.

This sequence joins TRBV10-3 and TRBJ2-5, with 9 bases lining up with TRBD2. The CDR3 totals 17 residues. The V gene's germline CDR1 is ENHRY and CDR2 SYGVKD. The trim removed 0 bases at V and 4 bases at J, leaving 9 bases unmatched. In DNA, the CDR3 is TGTGCCATCAGTGAGTCGATAGCGCGGGGGGGCGTAGAGACCCAGTACTTC. Translated, it gives CAISESIARGGVETQYF.

The rearrangement links TRBV28 to TRBJ1-3; D gene unclear. Looked up from germline, CDR1 is MDHEN and CDR2 is SYDVKM. The CDR3 is 14 amino acids. V was clipped by 8 bases and J by 0 bases, with 11 bases between them. CDR3 DNA: TGTGCCAGCCGGCCGACCCTCTCTGGAAACACCATATATTTT. This sequence encodes CASRPTLSGNTIYF. The complete variable domain, with remaining parts taken from reference TRBV28 and TRBJ1-3, reads DVKVTQSSRYLVKRTGEKVFLECVQDMDHENMFWYRQDPGLGLRLIYFSYDVKMKEKGDIPEGYSVSREKKERFSLILESASTNQTSMYLCASRPTLSGNTIYFGEGSWLTVV.

In nucleotides, the CDR3 is TGTGCCAGCAGTTTGGGGGTAATTCAGCCCCAGCATTTT. Encoded protein: CASSLGVIQPQHF. The chain carries TRBV12-3 or TRBV12-4 and TRBJ1-5, with D tentatively TRBD1 (5 bases). The CDR3 has 13 amino acids. V was trimmed by 3 bases and J by 6 bases, leaving 9 bases between them.

V is TRBV19 and J is TRBJ2-7; tentative D call: TRBD2 (6 bases). The CDR3 sequence is 17 residues long. The V gene lost 5 bases and the J gene lost 0 bases, with 20 bases spanning the gap. Germline V CDR1 and CDR2: LNHDA, SQIVND (reference sequence). CDR3 nucleotides: TGTGCCAGTAGTTCCTGGGGAGCGGGTTCACCCTCCTACGAGCAGTACTTC. This encodes CASSSWGAGSPSYEQYF.